The 12 T cell receptor beta chains below were found in one sample sequenced in a study of long-term antiretroviral therapy in people with HIV. Version v3.0 of the immunoSEQ assay ran at survey level. Assay: immunoSEQ multiplex PCR; the TCRdb copy retains only in-frame clones and omits some. The table lists about 30,000 clones, almost 95% of them singletons. The material sequenced was unsorted PBMCs, taken approximately 7.4 years after starting antiretroviral therapy. These receptor sequences come from a man aged 45-65 years with HIV.

This clone showed up just a few times. This same CDR3 is encoded by further DNA sequences in the sample. This sequence joins TRBV28 and TRBJ1-1; the D gene is possibly TRBD1 (5 bases). The CDR3 spans 13 residues. Germline V gives CDR1 MDHEN, CDR2 SYDVKM. Deletions cut 6 bases from V and 1 base from J, with 9 bases between. CDR3 nucleotide sequence: TGTGCCAGCAGCCGTACAGGGAACACTGAAGCTTTCTTT. Its protein product is CASSRTGNTEAFF.

The rearrangement joins TRBV19 to TRBJ1-3; D gene uncertain. In germline, CDR1 is LNHDA, CDR2 SQIVND (reference sequence). Between the trimmed V and J ends, which lost 3 bases and 3 bases, there was a span of 9 bases. The CDR3 totals 14 residues. This CDR3 reads CASSIARGGNTIYF. As DNA, the CDR3 is TGTGCCAGTAGTATCGCTCGAGGTGGAAACACCATATATTTT.

The gene calls are TRBV9 and TRBJ2-3; a weak D match, TRBD1 (6 bases). Trimming left V 2 bases short and J 3 bases short, with 10 bases between. Germline CDR1 and CDR2: SGDLS and YYNGEE. The length of the CDR3 is 14 residues. The CDR3 loop reads CASSVNTGTDTQYF. The CDR3 bases are TGTGCCAGCAGCGTTAATACAGGGACAGATACGCAGTATTTT.

The chain carries TRBV7-9 and TRBJ2-1; no reliable D call. The germline V gene encodes CDR1 SEHNR and CDR2 FQNEAQ (reference sequence). The length of the CDR3 is 14 residues. Trimming removed 5 bases from V and 6 bases from J, with 14 bases in between. This CDR3 reads CASSPLGSGNEQFF. In DNA, the CDR3 is TGTGCCAGCAGCCCCCTGGGATCTGGCAATGAGCAGTTCTTC.

The chain uses TRBV6-1 and TRBJ1-2; D unclear. This CDR3 has 16 residues. From germline, CDR1 is MNHNS and CDR2 SASEGT. Trimming removed 3 bases at V and 4 bases at J, with 18 bases between. CDR3 loop: CASSEATESWVYGYTF. The CDR3 DNA follows: TGTGCCAGCAGTGAGGCGACGGAGTCGTGGGTCTATGGCTACACCTTC.

The chain recombines TRBV2 with TRBJ2-3; 9 nucleotides agree with TRBD2. The CDR3 is 17 residues long. The V segment lost 2 bases and the J segment 0 bases; nucleotides outside the gene matches: 6. From germline, CDR1 is SNHLY and CDR2 FYNNEI. The CDR3 DNA follows: TGTGCCAGCAGTGAATCAAGCGGGGGGCTTAGCACAGATACGCAGTATTTT. It yields the protein CASSESSGGLSTDTQYF.

This sequence joins TRBV29-1 and TRBJ2-3, with D hard to call. Germline V CDR1 and CDR2: SQVTM, ANQGSEA. The length of the CDR3 is 13 residues. The CDR3 loop is CTHPPTSTDTQYF. DNA of the CDR3: TGCACCCATCCCCCAACTAGCACAGATACGCAGTATTTT.

The rearrangement links TRBV10-1 to TRBJ2-1, with D possibly TRBD2 on 5 matching bases. In germline, CDR1 is WNHNN, CDR2 SYGVQD (reference sequence). Trimming pared 8 bases from V and 9 bases from J, leaving 17 bases between. The CDR3 sequence is 13 residues long. CDR3 nucleotide sequence: TGCGCCAGCCGAGGGTCGGGTGGGGTTGAGCAGTTCTTC. As protein: CASRGSGGVEQFF.

The V gene is TRBV28, the J gene TRBJ2-7; TRBD2 matches at 16 bases. Germline V gives CDR1 MDHEN, CDR2 SYDVKM. Trimming cost V 5 bases and J 2 bases; bases outside gene matches: 3. CDR3 length: 16 amino acids. DNA of the CDR3: TGTGCCAGCAGTCCCGGGACTAGCGGGGGGGCCTACGAGCAGTACTTC. Its protein is CASSPGTSGGAYEQYF.

The chain has TRBV4-3 and TRBJ2-1; 10 nucleotides match TRBD2. The germline gives CDR1 LGHNA, CDR2 YSLEER. V lost 0 bases and J lost 6; bases outside the gene matches: 2. CDR3 size: 15 residues. CDR3 bases: TGCGCCAGCAGCCAAGATTCTAGCGGGGGCAATGAGCAGTTCTTC. This gives the protein CASSQDSSGGNEQFF.

This clone was recorded once. V gene TRBV6-5 combines with J gene TRBJ1-6, with D maybe TRBD1 (6 bases). Germline V gene lookup returns CDR1 MNHEY and CDR2 SVGAGI. CDR3 length equals 15 residues. The V gene lost 2 bases and the J gene lost 7 bases, with 12 bases spanning the gap. CDR3 amino acids: CASSYGAGVNSPLHF. The DNA of the CDR3 is TGTGCCAGCAGTTACGGGGCAGGGGTAAATTCACCCCTCCACTTT.

V and J are TRBV11-3 and TRBJ2-7; D call uncertain. Germline CDR1 reads SGHNT; CDR2 reads YENEEA. Trimming removed 4 bases from V and 5 bases from J, with 15 bases in between. This CDR3 spans 14 amino acids. CDR3 sequence (DNA): TGTGCCAGCAGCTCCGGCGGCAGTCGGAACGAGCAGTACTTC. It codes for CASSSGGSRNEQYF.